This TCR beta chain was sequenced for a study of cytomegalovirus exposure and HLA in healthy donors. About the research overall: Per a later analysis, the approximately 690 first-cohort and under 150 validation repertoires shared one platform. Study-wide findings and caveats: Cytomegalovirus-associated status was assigned to about 150 TCR beta chains.

On this clone: Its target is unknown.

The donors were members of the roughly 130-subject validation cohort (separate from the roughly 700-subject first cohort). CDR1 and CDR2 from the germline V gene are SGHRS and YFSETQ. This CDR3 has 15 amino acids. V shed 4 bases and J shed 1 base, with 15 bases lying between them. Here immunoSEQ multiplex PCR was the method, and the copy in TCRdb shows in-frame clones only, minus some. The sample has about 240,000 clones, approximately 87% seen once. The clonotype comes from a man aged 18-30 years in good health and CMV-seronegative. The V and J genes are TRBV5-1 and TRBJ2-7, with a weak D call TRBD1 (5 bases). Material: PBMCs. CDR3 nucleotide sequence: TGCGCCAGCAGCCAACTCCGGACAAGTTCCTACGAGCAGTACTTC. This gives the protein CASSQLRTSSYEQYF.